These 10 T cell receptor beta chains originate from one sample sequenced in a study of shared clonotypes between healthy human individuals. It was CD45RO-negative cells, positively selected for CCR7, that made up naive CD8 cells, with terminally differentiated effector memory CD45RA+ cells excluded. The assay was immunoSEQ multiplex PCR, and TCRdb's table has in-frame clones only and misses some. Among approximately 600,000 clones, roughly 96% were seen once, and the ten largest hold approximately 0.11%. Specimen: naive CD8+ T cells sorted from blood. These receptors were taken from a woman in her 30s in good health.

This chain joins TRBV9 and TRBJ2-7; D ambiguous. This CDR3 spans 13 amino acids. V was clipped by 3 bases and J by 4 bases, with 11 bases between them. Germline V gene lookup returns CDR1 SGDLS and CDR2 YYNGEE. The chain's CDR3 is CASSAEGRYEQYF. Written as DNA, the CDR3 is TGTGCCAGCAGCGCCGAAGGACGGTACGAGCAGTACTTC.

The genes are TRBV15 and TRBJ2-3; D is uncertain. CDR1 is LNHNV and CDR2 is YYDKDF in the germline V gene (reference sequence). The CDR3 is 13 residues long. The germline V and J ends were trimmed by 0 bases and 6 bases, with 7 bases remaining between them. The CDR3 coding sequence is TGTGCCACCAGCAGAGATTCGGCGGATACGCAGTATTTT. The encoded protein is CATSRDSADTQYF.

This sequence joins TRBV27 and TRBJ1-1; D might be TRBD1 (6 bases). The CDR3 is 14 amino acids. Trimming cost V 6 bases and J 5 bases, with 16 bases left between them. CDR1 is MNHEY, CDR2 SMNVEV, per germline (reference sequence). For the CDR3, the DNA is TGTGCCAGCAGGACAAGGGGGGGCTTAACTGAAGCTTTCTTT. Its protein is CASRTRGGLTEAFF.

This clone was detected only once. The chain uses TRBV28 and TRBJ2-5; the D gene is possibly TRBD2 (6 bases). V lost 11 bases and J lost 4, with 20 bases in between. CDR1 and CDR2 (germline): MDHEN, SYDVKM. The CDR3 is 14 amino acids. CDR3 nucleotide sequence: TGTGCCTCCGAAGACCGGGAGATCGGAGAGACCCAGTACTTC. Protein product: CASEDREIGETQYF.

This chain uses TRBV2 with TRBJ2-1; the D gene is possibly TRBD2 (6 bases). The CDR3 runs 16 residues. Germline CDR1 reads SNHLY; CDR2 reads FYNNEI. Between the trimmed V and J ends, which lost 5 bases and 6 bases, there was a span of 20 bases. CDR3 in DNA: TGTGCCAGCAGTCCCCCCGGAGGGGTAGGTTTCAATGAGCAGTTCTTC. It codes for CASSPPGGVGFNEQFF.

The chain employs TRBV28 and TRBJ2-3, with TRBD1 as a possible D gene (6 bases). CDR1 and CDR2 (germline): MDHEN, SYDVKM. The CDR3 loop spans 18 amino acids. The V gene lost 4 bases and the J gene lost 5 bases, with 25 bases spanning the gap. This CDR3 is CASSSPYRQVRQIDTQYF. The CDR3 DNA reads TGTGCCAGCAGTTCGCCCTATCGACAGGTTCGTCAGATAGATACGCAGTATTTT.

This chain uses TRBV7-2 with TRBJ2-2; D call uncertain. This CDR3 region has 13 residues. The V end lost 5 bases, the J end lost 7 bases, and 11 bases lay between the germline ends. The V gene's germline CDR1 is SGHTA and CDR2 FQGNSA. CDR3 in amino acids: CASSTLPHGELFF. CDR3 bases: TGTGCCAGCAGCACCCTCCCCCACGGGGAGCTGTTTTTT.

The rearrangement uses TRBV19 and TRBJ2-7, with 8 bases aligning to TRBD2. CDR1 is LNHDA and CDR2 is SQIVND in the germline V gene (reference sequence). The CDR3 totals 14 residues. J was trimmed by 7 bases and V by 8 bases; bases with no gene match: 13. The CDR3 here is CASAVFSGNYEQYF. CDR3 DNA sequence: TGTGCCAGTGCTGTTTTTAGCGGGAACTATGAGCAGTACTTC. Complete variable domain (other parts from reference TRBV19 and TRBJ2-7): DGGITQSPKYLFRKEGQNVTLSCEQNLNHDAMYWYRQDPGQGLRLIYYSQIVNDFQKGDIAEGYSVSREKKESFPLTVTSAQKNPTAFYLCASAVFSGNYEQYFGPGTRLTVT.

V and J are TRBV5-6 and TRBJ2-7; possibly TRBD2 for D (6 bases). Germline V gene sequence: CDR1 SGHDT, CDR2 YYEEEE. V gave up 5 bases and J gave up 1 base, with 19 bases separating them. This CDR3 is 16 amino acids long. The CDR3 here is CASRNIQPSVSYEQYF. DNA of the CDR3: TGTGCCAGCAGAAATATCCAGCCTAGCGTGTCCTACGAGCAGTACTTC.

The V and J genes are TRBV9 and TRBJ2-1; TRBD2 matches at 13 bases. This CDR3 is built from 16 residues. The germline V gene encodes CDR1 SGDLS and CDR2 YYNGEE. V was pared by 3 bases and J by 3 bases, with 3 bases of the junction left unmatched. CDR3 in amino acids: CASSATSGRYYNEQFF. The CDR3 nucleotides are TGTGCCAGCAGCGCGACTAGCGGGAGGTACTACAATGAGCAGTTCTTC.